The 32 T cell receptor beta chains below come from one sample, sequenced in a study of response to subunit inactivated influenza vaccine. TCRdb redid the calling of the RT-PCR reads with MiXCR, one entry per CDR3 protein. The sample yields approximately 480,000 distinct CDR3 sequences, 9.5% to 13% seen once. The starting material was PBMCs from blood, obtained around seven weeks after vaccination. The receptors come from a middle-aged man who received an inactivated influenza vaccine.

This clonotype was seen a few times. V usage is TRBV15 and J usage is TRBJ2-1, with D hard to call. V lost 2 bases and J lost 8, with 10 bases in between. This CDR3 has 13 amino acids. CDR1 LNHNV and CDR2 YYDKDF come from the germline V gene (reference sequence). Here the CDR3 reads CATSRNPDDEQFF. CDR3 nucleotides: TGTGCCACCAGCAGAAACCCGGACGATGAGCAGTTCTTC.

The chain couples TRBV9 to TRBJ2-7; weak D call: TRBD2 (6 bases). With 3 bases removed from V and 2 bases from J, the gap between germline ends came to 15 bases. Germline V gene lookup returns CDR1 SGDLS and CDR2 YYNGEE. The CDR3 spans 15 residues. DNA of the CDR3: TGTGCCAGCAGCGGGATGGAAGCGGGTACCTACGAGCAGTACTTC. Its translation: CASSGMEAGTYEQYF.

This rearrangement joins TRBV5-1 to TRBJ2-5; 14 nucleotides match TRBD2. The CDR3 has 17 residues. V trimming: 4 bases; J trimming: 6 bases; junction bases outside the gene matches: 11. Germline V CDR1 and CDR2: SGHRS, YFSETQ. The CDR3 protein is CASSPGTSGGLGKTQYF. For the CDR3, the DNA is TGCGCCAGCAGCCCCGGGACTAGCGGGGGTCTCGGAAAGACCCAGTACTTC.

The genes are TRBV9 and TRBJ2-2, with D perhaps matching TRBD2 (6 bases). V lost 4 bases, J lost 6 bases, and 13 bases lay in between. The CDR3 totals 14 residues. The germline V gene has CDR1 SGDLS and CDR2 YYNGEE. The CDR3 sequence: CASSFRGASGELFF. The CDR3 DNA is TGTGCCAGCAGCTTCCGCGGGGCGTCCGGGGAGCTGTTTTTT.

This clonotype was counted a few times. The chain links TRBV15 to TRBJ1-6; D perhaps matches TRBD1 (5 bases). Trimming stripped 2 bases from V and 5 bases from J, with 16 bases between. From germline, CDR1 is LNHNV and CDR2 YYDKDF (reference sequence). The CDR3 loop spans 17 amino acids. In nucleotides, the CDR3 is TGTGCCACCAGCAGATACAGGACCCTACCTGATAATTCACCCCTCCACTTT. Translating it yields CATSRYRTLPDNSPLHF.

The chain is built from TRBV7-2 and TRBJ2-7; 8 positions agree with TRBD2. Unmatched junction bases numbered 4, after V lost 4 bases and J lost 2 bases. Per the germline V gene, CDR1 is SGHTA and CDR2 is FQGNSA. The CDR3 loop spans 14 amino acids. The CDR3, as DNA: TGTGCCAGCAGCTGGACTAGCAGCCCCTACGAGCAGTACTTC. Translation gives CASSWTSSPYEQYF.

In this sample, this clonotype turned up many times. The chain employs TRBV14 and TRBJ2-2; the match to TRBD1 covers 7 bases. This CDR3 has 14 residues. Germline-derived CDR1 and CDR2 are SGHDN and FVKESK. The ends lost 3 bases at V and 8 bases at J; junction bases unmatched: 6. The CDR3 DNA is TGTGCCAGCAGCCAGGTGACAGGGACGGGGGAGCTGTTTTTT. Translated: CASSQVTGTGELFF.

This clonotype was seen a handful of times. The chain links TRBV11-2 to TRBJ2-3, with a weak D call TRBD1 (7 bases). The CDR3 is 15 amino acids. Germline CDR1 and CDR2: SGHAT and FQNNGV. Trimming took 0 bases from V and 4 from J, leaving 11 bases between them. The chain's CDR3 is CASSLDRGAADTQYF. CDR3 DNA: TGTGCCAGCAGCTTAGACAGGGGGGCCGCAGATACGCAGTATTTT.

The chain recombines TRBV12-3 or TRBV12-4 with TRBJ2-7; 8 nucleotides agree with TRBD2. The CDR3 consists of 17 residues. V lost 3 bases, J lost 3 bases, and 13 bases stayed unmatched. The CDR3 is CASSLGAGVLPRYEQYF. CDR3 sequence (DNA): TGTGCCAGCAGTTTGGGAGCGGGGGTCCTCCCTCGCTACGAGCAGTACTTC.

This clonotype turned up a few times. The chain joins TRBV5-6 to TRBJ2-4; a weak D match, TRBD2 (5 bases). V was cut by 0 bases and J by 8 bases, with 18 bases left in between. CDR3 length: 16 residues. CDR1 and CDR2 from the germline V gene are SGHDT and YYEEEE. This CDR3 reads CASSLGTAYLQDIQYF. The CDR3 nucleotides are TGTGCCAGCAGCTTGGGGACTGCTTACCTTCAGGACATTCAGTACTTC.

This clonotype has a handful of counts. The V call is TRBV9, the J call TRBJ1-3; tentative D call: TRBD1 (5 bases). CDR1 is SGDLS and CDR2 is YYNGEE in the germline V gene. This CDR3 spans 15 amino acids. Trimming shortened V by 4 bases and J by 1 base, and 12 bases separated the two germline ends. In DNA, the CDR3 is TGTGCCAGCAGCCCGGTTCAGGGATCTGGAAACACCATATATTTT. The encoded protein is CASSPVQGSGNTIYF.

There are many counts of this clonotype. Its ends do not fully match the called genes, so a read error is possible. The CDR3 nucleotides read TGTGCCAGCAGTTATACGGGGGCTAAGGAAAAACTGTTTTTT. The encoded protein is CASSYTGAKEKLFF. The V call is TRBV6-5, the J call TRBJ1-4; maybe TRBD1 (6 bases). This CDR3 spans 14 amino acids. Germline assignment: CDR1 MNHEY and CDR2 SVGAGI.

This clonotype was picked up a small number of times. The chain combines TRBV20-1 with TRBJ2-5; 7 positions match TRBD2. The V gene's germline CDR1 is DFQATT and CDR2 SNEGSKA (reference sequence). Trimming cost V 5 bases and J 5 bases; bases outside gene matches: 2. The CDR3 spans 11 residues. CDR3 sequence: CSAGGGETQYF. The CDR3, as DNA: TGCAGTGCTGGGGGAGGGGAGACCCAGTACTTC.

The V gene is TRBV5-1, the J gene TRBJ2-1, with 9 bases that match TRBD2. Looked up from germline, CDR1 is SGHRS and CDR2 is YFSETQ. V gave up 4 bases and J gave up 8 bases; unmatched junction bases: 13. The CDR3 length is 16 residues. CDR3 DNA sequence: TGCGCCAGCAGCCTGCCCGTTAGCGGGAGTTCGTATGAGCAGTTCTTC. Protein product: CASSLPVSGSSYEQFF.

This clonotype occurred a few times. A much bigger clone sits one base away, suggesting this may be a read error. CDR3 in amino acids: CASRTAYEQYF. The CDR3 nucleotides read TGTGCCAGCAGAACAGCCTACGAGCAGTACTTC. V gene TRBV6-2 or TRBV6-3 combines with J gene TRBJ2-7, with D hard to call. The germline gives CDR1 MNHEY, CDR2 SVGEGT. V lost 6 bases and J lost 2, with 5 bases in between. This CDR3 region has 11 residues.

V and J are TRBV5-1 and TRBJ2-5, with D perhaps TRBD1 or TRBD2 (5 bases each). CDR3 length: 13 residues. Trimming shortened V by 2 bases and J by 3 bases, and 8 bases separated the two germline ends. Looked up from germline, CDR1 is SGHRS and CDR2 is YFSETQ. In DNA, the CDR3 is TGCGCCAGCAGCTTCTGGGGGAAAGAGACCCAGTACTTC. Translation: CASSFWGKETQYF.

This chain joins TRBV7-9 and TRBJ1-2, with 7 bases identical to TRBD1. Germline V gives CDR1 SEHNR, CDR2 FQNEAQ (reference sequence). The CDR3 length is 17 residues. Losses at the gene ends were 4 bases for V and 0 bases for J; bases not matched to a gene: 11. CDR3 sequence: CASSSLRQGTTNYGYTF. The CDR3 bases are TGTGCCAGCAGCTCCCTCCGACAGGGAACAACTAACTATGGCTACACCTTC.

This clonotype came up many times. This sequence joins TRBV25-1 and TRBJ2-5; D is uncertain. The length of the CDR3 is 14 residues. Germline V gene lookup returns CDR1 MGHDK and CDR2 SYGVNS. Trimming shortened V by 0 bases and J by 7 bases, and 12 bases separated the two germline ends. CDR3 amino acids: CASSEYSNNRTQYF. The DNA of the CDR3 is TGTGCCAGCAGTGAATATTCGAACAACCGGACCCAGTACTTC. The entire variable domain, with the rest obtained from reference TRBV25-1 and TRBJ2-5, is as follows: EADIYQTPRYLVIGTGKKITLECSQTMGHDKMYWYQQDPGMELHLIHYSYGVNSTEKGDLSSESTVSRIRTEHFPLTLESARPSHTSQYLCASSEYSNNRTQYFGPGTRLLVL.

This clonotype occurred many times. The chain uses TRBV12-3 or TRBV12-4 and TRBJ1-1, with 8 bases fitting TRBD1. Unmatched junction bases numbered 11, after V lost 7 bases and J lost 10 bases. The CDR3 totals 13 residues. This chain's CDR3 is CASTKTGQGTAFF. The CDR3 coding sequence is TGTGCCAGCACCAAGACTGGACAGGGCACAGCTTTCTTT.

This clonotype has a count of ten or more. J is TRBJ2-5 and V is TRBV6-2 or TRBV6-3, with D perhaps TRBD1 or TRBD2 (6 bases each). The CDR3 has 15 residues. Germline CDR1 MNHEY, CDR2 SVGEGT. Trimming took off 11 bases at V and 2 bases at J, with 21 bases between the two ends. This chain's CDR3 is CASVRETGPQETQYF. CDR3 in DNA: TGTGCCTCTGTCCGGGAGACAGGCCCTCAAGAGACCCAGTACTTC.

This clonotype has more than one count but fewer than ten. This chain uses TRBV18 with TRBJ2-3; 7 bases are shared with TRBD2. Germline-derived CDR1 and CDR2 are KGHSH and LQKENI. V lost 0 bases and J lost 3; bases outside the gene matches: 3. This CDR3 has 15 residues. CDR3 region: CASSPPGEGTDTQYF. The CDR3 DNA reads TGTGCCAGCTCACCACCCGGGGAGGGGACAGATACGCAGTATTTT.

This clonotype came up many times. The chain carries TRBV5-1 and TRBJ2-1; tentative D call: TRBD2 (5 bases). Germline values: CDR1 SGHRS, CDR2 YFSETQ. CDR3 length: 16 residues. Between the trimmed V and J ends, which lost 0 bases and 7 bases, there was a span of 17 bases. The CDR3 protein is CASSLVGSAPGNEQFF. The CDR3 coding sequence is TGCGCCAGCAGCTTGGTTGGTTCTGCACCGGGGAATGAGCAGTTCTTC.

Turning to this clonotype: A read error is possible here, since a much larger clone lies one base away. The chain joins TRBV9 to TRBJ2-7; D may correspond to TRBD1 or TRBD2 (5 bases each). V gave up 4 bases and J gave up 0 bases, with 11 bases separating them. The CDR3 is 14 residues long. Germline assignment: CDR1 SGDLS and CDR2 YYNGEE. CDR3 region: CASSRDPSSYEQYF. CDR3 coding DNA: TGTGCCAGCAGCCGGGACCCGAGCTCCTACGAGCAGTACTTC.

This clonotype has only a few counts. The rearrangement joins TRBV10-2 to TRBJ1-4; 8 bases agree with TRBD1. With 6 bases clipped from V and 8 bases from J, the junction kept 5 bases outside the gene matches. The CDR3 is 13 amino acids. CDR1 is WSHSY, CDR2 SAAADI, per germline. The CDR3 nucleotides are TGCGCCAGCAGCCCGGACAGGGACGAAAAACTGTTTTTT. Its protein is CASSPDRDEKLFF.

This clonotype was seen many times. The J gene is TRBJ2-1, the V gene TRBV24-1; D gene ambiguous. V dropped 3 bases and J dropped 0 bases, with 8 bases sitting between them. Germline V CDR1 and CDR2: KGHDR, SFDVKD. CDR3 length: 15 residues. The CDR3 loop reads CATSDLPDSYNEQFF. The CDR3 nucleotides read TGTGCCACCAGTGATCTCCCCGACTCCTACAATGAGCAGTTCTTC.

This clonotype was counted between two and nine times. This chain joins TRBV5-1 and TRBJ1-6; possibly TRBD1 for D (6 bases). CDR1 SGHRS and CDR2 YFSETQ come from the germline V gene. There are 14 residues in the CDR3. Trimming cost V 4 bases and J 5 bases, with 10 bases left between them. The DNA of the CDR3 is TGCGCCAGCAGCCCCGGACAGAATAATTCACCCCTCCACTTT. It yields the protein CASSPGQNNSPLHF.

This clonotype was counted only a few times. J is TRBJ2-7 and V is TRBV10-2; D possibly corresponds to TRBD2 (5 bases). This CDR3 region has 13 residues. With 6 bases removed from V and 2 bases from J, the gap between germline ends came to 11 bases. Germline CDR1 and CDR2: WSHSY and SAAADI. The DNA of the CDR3 is TGCGCCAGCAGGGGAGCGGTCGCCTACGAGCAGTACTTC. It translates to CASRGAVAYEQYF.

This clonotype occurred a few times. The V and J genes are TRBV28 and TRBJ2-5; tentatively, D is TRBD2 (6 bases). The CDR3 extends over 15 amino acids. Germline V CDR1 and CDR2: MDHEN, SYDVKM. The V gene lost 4 bases and the J gene lost 5 bases, with 17 bases spanning the gap. The DNA of the CDR3 is TGTGCCAGCAGTTCCGCCCCGGGGGAGTTGGAGACCCAGTACTTC. It specifies CASSSAPGELETQYF.

The rearrangement uses TRBV13 and TRBJ2-7, with unresolved D. V shed 9 bases and J shed 10 bases, with 25 bases lying between them. The germline V gene encodes CDR1 PRHDT and CDR2 FYEKMQ (reference sequence). This CDR3 has 14 amino acids. The CDR3 DNA reads TGTGCCAGGGGCTCCGGGCTCCTCTGCTGCGCACAGTACTTC. It translates to CARGSGLLCCAQYF.

This clonotype was detected ten times or more. V is TRBV24-1 and J is TRBJ1-3; D remains unclear. The CDR3 loop spans 13 amino acids. V lost 5 bases and J 2 bases, leaving 6 bases between the germline ends. CDR1 and CDR2 from the germline V gene are KGHDR and SFDVKD. CDR3 DNA: TGTGCCACCAGTGCCGGAGCTGGAAACACCATATATTTT. It yields the protein CATSAGAGNTIYF.

This clonotype has only a few counts. The chain carries TRBV5-5 and TRBJ2-1; 7 positions match TRBD2. The CDR3 totals 15 residues. Germline values: CDR1 SGHKS, CDR2 YYEKEE (reference sequence). J gave up 4 bases and V 6 bases, and 10 bases lay outside the gene matches. CDR3 protein: CASIPLAGLYNEQFF. As DNA, the CDR3 is TGTGCCAGCATTCCTTTAGCGGGTCTTTACAATGAGCAGTTCTTC. The complete variable domain, with remaining parts taken from reference TRBV5-5 and TRBJ2-1, reads DAGVTQSPTHLIKTRGQQVTLRCSPISGHKSVSWYQQVLGQGPQFIFQYYEKEERGRGNFPDRFSARQFPNYSSELNVNALLLGDSALYLCASIPLAGLYNEQFFGPGTRLTVL.

This clonotype was seen many times. J is TRBJ2-7 and V is TRBV12-3 or TRBV12-4; TRBD1 is a possible D gene (5 bases). CDR3 size: 12 residues. V lost 4 bases and J 5 bases, leaving 9 bases between the germline ends. CDR3 protein: CASSSAGNEQYF. The CDR3 coding sequence is TGTGCCAGCAGTTCCGCAGGGAACGAGCAGTACTTC.